These T cell receptor beta chains were read from a single sample in a study of CD8+CD57+ T cells in acquired aplastic anemia. TCRdb reanalysed the reads using MiXCR and keeps one entry per CDR3 protein. The sample lists 400,000 to 600,000 distinct CDR3 sequences, more than 25% occurring once. Sequenced: sorted CD4+, CD8+, or CD8+CD57+ T cells (not recorded which) from PBMCs. The source of these receptors is a human donor with aplastic anemia. CDR3s include the opening cysteine and the closing phenylalanine or tryptophan. The order of the fields is D gene, clone size, J gene, V gene, CDR3 protein, CDR3 DNA. A D gene is named only where the DNA matches it firmly. Rows may omit the clone size; those that give it use once, few, many or a size class.

D gene: TRBD1
clone size: many
J gene: TRBJ1-6
V gene: TRBV25-1
CDR3 protein: CASSTGTGDSPLHF
CDR3 DNA: TGTGCCAGCAGTACCGGGACAGGGGATTCACCCCTCCACTTT

D gene: -
clone size: many
J gene: TRBJ2-7
V gene: TRBV29-1
CDR3 protein: CSVAPPDEQYF
CDR3 DNA: TGCAGCGTTGCCCCCCCCGACGAGCAGTACTTC

D gene: TRBD1
clone size: -
J gene: TRBJ1-2
V gene: TRBV27
CDR3 protein: CASLDRGLFYGYTF
CDR3 DNA: TGTGCCAGCCTTGACAGGGGTCTCTTCTATGGCTACACCTTC

D gene: -
clone size: few
J gene: TRBJ2-1
V gene: TRBV19
CDR3 protein: CASSITGQNNEQFF
CDR3 DNA: TGTGCCAGTAGTATAACGGGGCAAAACAATGAGCAGTTCTTC

D gene: TRBD1
clone size: -
J gene: TRBJ1-6
V gene: TRBV7-9
CDR3 protein: CASSLTGDRYSPLHF
CDR3 DNA: TGTGCCAGCAGCTTAACAGGGGACAGATATTCACCCCTCCACTTT

D gene: -
clone size: few
J gene: TRBJ2-5
V gene: TRBV15
CDR3 protein: CATSREVGWETQYF
CDR3 DNA: TGTGCCACCAGCAGAGAAGTGGGTTGGGAGACCCAGTACTTC

D gene: -
clone size: -
J gene: TRBJ1-5
V gene: TRBV30
CDR3 protein: CAWSGGMAQPQHF
CDR3 DNA: TGTGCCTGGAGTGGGGGGATGGCTCAGCCCCAGCATTTT

D gene: -
clone size: many
J gene: TRBJ1-2
V gene: TRBV7-3
CDR3 protein: CASSLNEGQGRGYTF
CDR3 DNA: TGTGCCAGCAGCTTAAACGAAGGGCAGGGACGCGGCTACACCTTC

D gene: -
clone size: few
J gene: TRBJ2-2
V gene: TRBV9
CDR3 protein: CASSVDSGGELFF
CDR3 DNA: TGTGCCAGCAGCGTAGATTCAGGCGGGGAGCTGTTTTTT

D gene: -
clone size: -
J gene: TRBJ1-3
V gene: TRBV5-1
CDR3 protein: CASSLEGTTSGNTIYF
CDR3 DNA: TGCGCCAGCAGCTTGGAAGGGACGACTTCTGGAAACACCATATATTTT

D gene: TRBD1
clone size: few
J gene: TRBJ2-5
V gene: TRBV5-1
CDR3 protein: CASSSTGEETQYF
CDR3 DNA: TGCGCCAGCAGCTCGACAGGGGAAGAGACCCAGTACTTC

D gene: -
clone size: many
J gene: TRBJ2-7
V gene: TRBV9
CDR3 protein: CASSVGGAASYEQYF
CDR3 DNA: TGTGCCAGCAGCGTAGGGGGAGCTGCTTCCTACGAGCAGTACTTC

D gene: -
clone size: -
J gene: TRBJ2-3
V gene: TRBV9
CDR3 protein: CASSVAGAVGGGRADTQYF
CDR3 DNA: TGTGCCAGCAGCGTAGCGGGGGCGGTGGGAGGGGGGCGCGCAGATACGCAGTATTTT

D gene: -
clone size: -
J gene: TRBJ1-1
V gene: TRBV6-5
CDR3 protein: CASSSGSFGTEAFF
CDR3 DNA: TGTGCCAGCAGTTCAGGGTCTTTTGGCACTGAAGCTTTCTTT

D gene: TRBD2
clone size: -
J gene: TRBJ2-3
V gene: TRBV27
CDR3 protein: CAVVSDRSGVDTQYF
CDR3 DNA: TGTGCCGTAGTTTCCGACCGTAGCGGGGTTGATACGCAGTATTTT

D gene: TRBD2
clone size: many
J gene: TRBJ2-7
V gene: TRBV7-7
CDR3 protein: CASSPGLAGVEEQYF
CDR3 DNA: TGTGCTAGCAGCCCCGGACTAGCGGGAGTAGAGGAGCAGTACTTC

D gene: -
clone size: many
J gene: TRBJ1-6
V gene: TRBV12-3/TRBV12-4
CDR3 protein: CASSNSNSPLHF
CDR3 DNA: TGTGCCAGCAGTAACAGTAATTCACCCCTCCACTTT

D gene: -
clone size: many
J gene: TRBJ2-7
V gene: TRBV7-6
CDR3 protein: CASSLGGLAYEQYF
CDR3 DNA: TGTGCCAGCAGCTTAGGTGGTCTCGCCTACGAGCAGTACTTC

D gene: -
clone size: many
J gene: TRBJ1-6
V gene: TRBV2
CDR3 protein: CASSEFSSYNSPLHF
CDR3 DNA: TGTGCCAGCAGTGAATTTAGCTCCTATAATTCACCCCTCCACTTT

D gene: TRBD1
clone size: many
J gene: TRBJ1-5
V gene: TRBV7-8
CDR3 protein: CASSLVGTGSNQPQHF
CDR3 DNA: TGTGCCAGCAGCTTAGTTGGGACAGGGAGCAATCAGCCCCAGCATTTT

D gene: TRBD2
clone size: -
J gene: TRBJ2-7
V gene: TRBV3-1
CDR3 protein: CASSQQRGSEQYF
CDR3 DNA: TGTGCCAGCAGCCAACAGCGGGGTTCCGAGCAGTACTTC

D gene: TRBD1
clone size: -
J gene: TRBJ1-5
V gene: TRBV15
CDR3 protein: CATSRGQGTYNQPQHF
CDR3 DNA: TGTGCCACCAGCAGAGGACAGGGGACTTACAATCAGCCCCAGCATTTT

D gene: -
clone size: many
J gene: TRBJ1-3
V gene: TRBV20-1
CDR3 protein: CSARVASRAGNTIYF
CDR3 DNA: TGCAGTGCTAGAGTTGCCAGTAGAGCTGGAAACACCATATATTTT

D gene: TRBD1
clone size: -
J gene: TRBJ1-5
V gene: TRBV19
CDR3 protein: CASSTRDRGTHPQPQHF
CDR3 DNA: TGTGCCAGTAGTACCCGGGACAGGGGGACTCACCCTCAGCCCCAGCATTTT

D gene: -
clone size: many
J gene: TRBJ1-5
V gene: TRBV2
CDR3 protein: CASSGQQDSNQPQHF
CDR3 DNA: TGTGCCAGCAGTGGACAGCAAGATAGCAATCAGCCCCAGCATTTT

D gene: -
clone size: -
J gene: TRBJ2-7
V gene: TRBV13
CDR3 protein: CASSSLSRRGYYEQYF
CDR3 DNA: TGTGCCAGCAGCTCCCTTAGCAGGAGGGGATACTACGAGCAGTACTTC